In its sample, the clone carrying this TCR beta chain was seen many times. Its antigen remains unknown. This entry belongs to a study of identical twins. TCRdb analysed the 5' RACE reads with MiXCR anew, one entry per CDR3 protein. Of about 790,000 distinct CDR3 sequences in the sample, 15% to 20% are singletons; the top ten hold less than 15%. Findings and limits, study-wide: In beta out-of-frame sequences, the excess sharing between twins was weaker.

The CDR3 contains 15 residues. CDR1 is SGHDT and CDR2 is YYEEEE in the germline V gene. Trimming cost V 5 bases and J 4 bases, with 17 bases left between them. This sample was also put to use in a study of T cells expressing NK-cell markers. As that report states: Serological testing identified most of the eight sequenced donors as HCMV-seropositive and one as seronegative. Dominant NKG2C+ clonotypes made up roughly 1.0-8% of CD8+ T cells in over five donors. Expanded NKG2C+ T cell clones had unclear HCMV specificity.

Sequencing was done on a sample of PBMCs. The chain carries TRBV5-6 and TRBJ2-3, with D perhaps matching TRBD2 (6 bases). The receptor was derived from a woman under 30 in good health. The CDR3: CASSWDSSIADTQYF. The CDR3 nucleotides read TGTGCCAGCAGTTGGGACTCCTCAATCGCAGATACGCAGTATTTT.